This T cell receptor (beta chain) was obtained from a study of glioma-infiltrating T cells after dendritic cell vaccination (dated by TCRdb to the mid-2010s). For the wider study: A cohort of approximately 15 glioblastoma patients from Phase I and II dendritic cell vaccination trials was included, of whom 9 were newly diagnosed and 6 had recurrent disease. Between about 2003 and 2012, patients were given autologous tumor lysate-pulsed dendritic cell vaccination. The vaccine consisted of monocyte-derived dendritic cells cultured roughly 7 days with IL-4 and GM-CSF, then pulsed overnight with autologous tumor lysate. Each patient got three intradermal injections of the dendritic cell vaccine, spaced at biweekly intervals, in the arm below the axilla. In glioblastoma patients vaccinated with dendritic cells, deep sequencing of TCR beta CDR3 regions served to measure tumor-infiltrating lymphocyte content and to compare repertoires between tumor and blood. Survival after dendritic cell vaccination was correlated with TCR sequencing metrics, including TIL content and tumor-blood repertoire overlap.

Overall study outcomes, separate from this receptor: The TCR overlap response model with three groups was called speculative and said to need prospective validation. The cohort was small and heterogeneous, and full blood and tumor sets were available for few patients, with initial-recurrent tumor pairs available for even fewer patients. After dendritic cell vaccination, a higher estimated pretreatment TIL content predicted longer time to progression and overall survival. No direct relationship between TCR clonality and survival was found, suggesting a diverse polyclonal response may matter.

Using the immunoSEQ assay, TCRB CDR3 regions were amplified from approximately 2 micrograms of genomic DNA, or from all available DNA when less than that was on hand. Multiplex PCR used 60 forward primers for TCR V beta segments and 13 reverse primers for J beta segments. To estimate reads per starting template, synthetic control templates were spiked into each sample at limiting dilution. Sequencing produced 87 bp reads on the Illumina HiSeq System. The authors processed their data as follows. PCR and sequencing errors were removed by a nearest neighbor algorithm that merged closely related sequences. TCR overlap was measured as the percentage of unique tumor TCR beta sequences also present in the same patient's peripheral blood. TCRdb's version of the immuneACCESS table is confined to in-frame rearrangements and falls short of the full clone set. An unresolved V gene accounts for under half of the shortfall where checked; the remainder is of unknown origin. The DNA gave D and trimming, while V, J and clone size come from that table. For this sample there are 55,000 to 75,000 clones; approximately 81% appear just once. The top ten constitute 7.9% of the sample.

To note about this clone: The specificity of this receptor is unknown. No quality values exist for individual bases; no much larger clone is one base distant.

Patients were selected on the basis of adequate residual fresh-frozen tumor tissue and more than two years of available survival data. Molecular status otherwise varied across the glioblastoma patients, but none of them carried an isocitrate dehydrogenase mutation. PBMC were collected before vaccination, two weeks after the third vaccination, and at tumor progression if progression occurred. The Qiagen DNeasy Blood extraction Kit was used to extract genomic DNA. The TCR originated in a human donor with glioblastoma. This specimen consisted of blood, obtained before dendritic cell vaccination.

The CDR3 protein sequence reads: CASIENGDSHTEAFF. The nucleotide sequence is TGTGCCAGTATCGAAAACGGGGACAGTCACACTGAAGCTTTCTTT. The chain is assembled from TRBV19 and TRBJ1-1; 7 central nucleotides agree with TRBD1. Unmatched junction bases come to 11, with V trimmed by 7 bases and J by 3 bases. The CDR3 sequence holds 15 residues, the cysteine and phenylalanine included. Of the read, only the CDR3 DNA is kept; its 45 bases are in frame from base 1. The germline V gene (reference sequence) sets CDR1 to LNHDA and CDR2 to SQIVND.